This T cell receptor beta chain derives from a study of tumor and adjacent non-tumor tissue in lung cancer. In its sample, this clonotype was seen many times. The library came from three nested PCR rounds adapted from ARM-PCR protocols. Each CDR3 protein gets one entry after TCRdb re-called the multiplex PCR reads with MiXCR. The sample lists 75,000 to 95,000 distinct CDR3 sequences; around 82% were seen once. RNA was extracted from bulk tissue without any cell sorting. The normal lung tissue was taken more than 3 cm from the tumor edge. CDR1 and CDR2 from the germline V gene are LGHNT and FRNRAP. The CDR3 has 12 residues. The V end lost 6 bases, the J end lost 6 bases, and 11 bases lay between the germline ends.

Sequenced: distant non-tumor lung tissue. V gene TRBV12-5 combines with J gene TRBJ1-2, with a possible D match to TRBD1 (5 bases). The sequence came from a woman between 50 and 59 years old with non-small cell lung cancer. CDR3 nucleotide sequence: TGTGCTAGTGGCCCTGGAGGGGATGGCTACACCTTC. Its translation is CASGPGGDGYTF.